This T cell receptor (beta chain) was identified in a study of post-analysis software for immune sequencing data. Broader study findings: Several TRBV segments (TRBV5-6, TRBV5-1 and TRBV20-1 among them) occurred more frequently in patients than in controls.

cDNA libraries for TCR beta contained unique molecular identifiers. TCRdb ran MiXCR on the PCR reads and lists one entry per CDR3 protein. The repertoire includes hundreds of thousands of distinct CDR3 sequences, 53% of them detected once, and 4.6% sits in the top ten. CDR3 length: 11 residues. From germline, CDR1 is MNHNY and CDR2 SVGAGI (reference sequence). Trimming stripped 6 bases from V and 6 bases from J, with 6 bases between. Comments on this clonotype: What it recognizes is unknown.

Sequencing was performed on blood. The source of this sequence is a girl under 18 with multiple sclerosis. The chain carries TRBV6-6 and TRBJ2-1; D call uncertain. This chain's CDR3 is CASRNTNEQFF. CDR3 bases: TGTGCCAGCAGGAACACCAATGAGCAGTTCTTC.